These T cell receptor beta chains were read from a single sample in a study of blood T cells in healthy people across ages. One entry per CDR3 protein results from TCRdb running MiXCR on the 5' RACE reads. The sample gives about 670,000 distinct CDR3 sequences, 40% to 45% of which show up once; around 32% is in the top ten. The sequenced sample was blood. All receptors come from an elderly man in good health. CDR3s include the opening cysteine and the closing phenylalanine or tryptophan. A D gene is named only where the DNA matches it firmly. Size is stated for part of the rows, as once, few or many counts, or as a class when the clone is expanded.

>NA|15|TRBJ1-2|once|TRBV20-1
CSAGNIGTRGYGYTF
TGCAGTGCTGGAAATATTGGAACTCGAGGCTATGGCTACACCTTC
>NA|14|TRBJ2-7|many|TRBV7-2
CASSLRRTVYEQYF
TGTGCCAGCAGCTTGCGCAGGACGGTCTACGAGCAGTACTTC
>NA|12|TRBJ1-2|many|TRBV7-2
CASSPGMGGYTF
TGTGCCAGCAGCCCTGGGATGGGGGGCTACACCTTC
>NA|15|TRBJ2-1|few|TRBV15
CATSTGGGSYNEQFF
TGTGCCACCAGCACCGGGGGCGGGAGTTACAATGAGCAGTTCTTC
>NA|16|TRBJ1-4|NA|TRBV20-1
CSAREVRLGTNEKLFF
TGCAGTGCTAGAGAAGTACGGCTTGGCACTAATGAAAAACTGTTTTTT
>NA|16|TRBJ2-1|few|TRBV4-3
CASSQDVGGSYNEQFF
TGCGCCAGCAGCCAAGATGTTGGGGGCTCCTACAATGAGCAGTTCTTC
>TRBD2|17|TRBJ2-3|NA|TRBV10-1
CASSDLSGAGFTDTQYF
TGCGCCAGCAGTGACCTTAGCGGGGCCGGGTTCACAGATACGCAGTATTTT
>NA|18|TRBJ1-5|few|TRBV6-2/TRBV6-3
CASSYMTGSGDSNQPQHF
TGTGCCAGCAGTTACATGACAGGTTCGGGGGATAGCAATCAGCCCCAGCATTTT
>TRBD1|15|TRBJ2-3|NA|TRBV7-9
CASSSGQGAADTQYF
TGTGCCAGCAGCTCCGGACAGGGGGCGGCAGATACGCAGTATTTT
>NA|14|TRBJ1-5|NA|TRBV6-4
CASRTGRGNQPQHF
TGTGCCAGCAGGACGGGACGGGGCAATCAGCCCCAGCATTTT
>TRBD1|15|TRBJ1-6|many|TRBV7-2
CASSSQQGAGSPLHF
TGTGCCAGCAGCTCTCAGCAGGGGGCAGGGTCACCCCTCCACTTT
>TRBD2|16|TRBJ2-1|few|TRBV4-3
CASSLGLAVSYNEQFF
TGCGCCAGCAGCCTGGGACTAGCGGTATCCTACAATGAGCAGTTCTTC
>TRBD1|17|TRBJ2-7|NA|TRBV20-1
CSAKGDRGRRDGYEQYF
TGCAGTGCTAAGGGAGACAGGGGGCGCCGTGACGGCTACGAGCAGTACTTC
>NA|15|TRBJ2-7|NA|TRBV5-5
CASSLVGQSAYEQYF
TGTGCCAGCAGCTTGGTGGGCCAAAGCGCCTACGAGCAGTACTTC
>TRBD1|16|TRBJ2-5|NA|TRBV4-1
CASSQGQGAGGETQYF
TGCGCCAGCAGCCAAGGACAGGGGGCTGGGGGGGAGACCCAGTACTTC
>NA|15|TRBJ1-5|NA|TRBV12-5
CASGAGSGGNQPQHF
TGTGCTAGTGGGGCAGGGTCGGGTGGCAATCAGCCCCAGCATTTT
>NA|16|TRBJ2-1|NA|TRBV7-9
CASSLGTVISYNEQFF
TGTGCCAGCAGCTTAGGAACAGTTATCTCCTACAATGAGCAGTTCTTC
>NA|14|TRBJ2-7|few|TRBV20-1
CSARGFSGSYEQYF
TGCAGTGCTAGAGGGTTTAGCGGATCCTACGAGCAGTACTTC
>NA|15|TRBJ2-7|few|TRBV20-1
CSARDATNNVYEQYF
TGCAGTGCTAGAGACGCCACTAACAATGTCTACGAGCAGTACTTC
>NA|15|TRBJ2-2|NA|TRBV10-1
CAGSESRGPTGELFF
TGTGCCGGCAGTGAGTCCAGGGGCCCCACCGGGGAGCTGTTTTTT
>NA|14|TRBJ2-1|NA|TRBV28
CASSLRARYNEQFF
TGTGCCAGCAGTTTAAGGGCTCGCTACAATGAGCAGTTCTTC
>NA|13|TRBJ1-5|NA|TRBV12-3/TRBV12-4
CASSIQENQPQHF
TGTGCCAGCAGCATCCAGGAAAATCAGCCCCAGCATTTT
>NA|15|TRBJ1-2|few|TRBV7-2
CASSLNQAGADGYTF
TGTGCCAGCAGCTTAAACCAAGCCGGGGCGGATGGCTACACCTTC
>NA|15|TRBJ2-5|few|TRBV12-3/TRBV12-4
CASSLGHVRRETQYF
TGTGCCAGCAGTTTAGGGCACGTAAGGCGGGAGACCCAGTACTTC
>NA|14|TRBJ1-1|NA|TRBV7-2
CASSLASGATEAFF
TGTGCCAGCAGCTTAGCTTCGGGGGCCACTGAAGCTTTCTTT
>NA|14|TRBJ1-1|few|TRBV3-1
CASSQGNMNTEAFF
TGTGCCAGCAGCCAGGGCAATATGAACACTGAAGCTTTCTTT
>NA|14|TRBJ2-3|NA|TRBV5-4
CASSRVRNTDTQYF
TGTGCCAGCAGCAGGGTCAGGAACACAGATACGCAGTATTTT
>TRBD1|16|TRBJ2-1|NA|TRBV4-2
CASNQGPGQGYNEQFF
TGTGCCAGCAACCAAGGGCCGGGACAGGGTTACAATGAGCAGTTCTTC
>TRBD2|17|TRBJ2-5|NA|TRBV7-6
CASSEISGRGSRETQYF
TGTGCCAGCAGCGAAATATCGGGGCGCGGGAGCAGGGAGACCCAGTACTTC
>NA|15|TRBJ2-2|NA|TRBV3-1
CASSQDRVRSGELFF
TGTGCCAGCAGCCAAGATCGGGTCAGGTCAGGGGAGCTGTTTTTT
>NA|14|TRBJ2-2|NA|TRBV10-1
CASSESGNTGELFF
TGCGCCAGCAGTGAGTCGGGGAACACCGGGGAGCTGTTTTTT
>TRBD2|15|TRBJ2-3|NA|TRBV12-3/TRBV12-4
CASIPRGGGTDTQYF
TGTGCCAGCATTCCCCGGGGCGGGGGGACAGATACGCAGTATTTT